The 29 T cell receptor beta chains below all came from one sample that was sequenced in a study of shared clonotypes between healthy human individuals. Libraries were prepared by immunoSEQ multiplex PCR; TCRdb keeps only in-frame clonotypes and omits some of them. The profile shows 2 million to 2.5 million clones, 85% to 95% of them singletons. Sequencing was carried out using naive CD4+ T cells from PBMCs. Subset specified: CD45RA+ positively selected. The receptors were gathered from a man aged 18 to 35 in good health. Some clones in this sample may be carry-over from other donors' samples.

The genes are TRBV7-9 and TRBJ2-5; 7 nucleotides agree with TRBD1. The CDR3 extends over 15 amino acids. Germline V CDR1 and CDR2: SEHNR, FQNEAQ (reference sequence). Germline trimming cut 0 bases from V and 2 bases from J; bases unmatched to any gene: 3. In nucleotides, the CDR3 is TGTGCCAGCAGCTTAGCAGGGACAGCACAAGAGACCCAGTACTTC. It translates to CASSLAGTAQETQYF.

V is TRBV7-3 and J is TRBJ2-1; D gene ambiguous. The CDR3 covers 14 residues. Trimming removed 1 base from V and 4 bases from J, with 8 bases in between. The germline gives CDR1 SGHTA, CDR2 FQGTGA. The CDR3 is CASSLNHGYNEQFF. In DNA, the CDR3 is TGTGCCAGCAGCTTAAATCACGGTTACAATGAGCAGTTCTTC.

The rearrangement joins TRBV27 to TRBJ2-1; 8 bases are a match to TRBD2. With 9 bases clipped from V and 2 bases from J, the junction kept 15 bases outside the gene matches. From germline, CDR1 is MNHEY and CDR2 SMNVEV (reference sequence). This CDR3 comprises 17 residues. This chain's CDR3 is CASRAGVGNPPYNEQFF. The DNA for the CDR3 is TGTGCCAGTAGAGCGGGAGTGGGTAACCCCCCCTACAATGAGCAGTTCTTC.

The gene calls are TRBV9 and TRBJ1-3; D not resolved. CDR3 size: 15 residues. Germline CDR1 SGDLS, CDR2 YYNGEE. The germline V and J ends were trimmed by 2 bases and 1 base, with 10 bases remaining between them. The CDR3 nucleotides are TGTGCCAGCAGCGTCGCCATGGGTTCTGGAAACACCATATATTTT. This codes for CASSVAMGSGNTIYF.

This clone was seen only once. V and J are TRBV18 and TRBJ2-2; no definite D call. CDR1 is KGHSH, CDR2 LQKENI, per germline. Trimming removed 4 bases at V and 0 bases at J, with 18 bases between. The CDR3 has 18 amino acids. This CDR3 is CASSRLLPVGANTGELFF. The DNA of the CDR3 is TGTGCCAGCTCACGCTTGCTCCCCGTAGGCGCGAACACCGGGGAGCTGTTTTTT.

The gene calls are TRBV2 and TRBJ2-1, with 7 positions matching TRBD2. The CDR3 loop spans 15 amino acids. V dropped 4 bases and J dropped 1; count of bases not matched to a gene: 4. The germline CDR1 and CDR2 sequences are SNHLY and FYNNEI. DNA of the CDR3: TGTGCCAGCAGTGTTAGCGGGCCTTCCTACAATGAGCAGTTCTTC. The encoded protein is CASSVSGPSYNEQFF.

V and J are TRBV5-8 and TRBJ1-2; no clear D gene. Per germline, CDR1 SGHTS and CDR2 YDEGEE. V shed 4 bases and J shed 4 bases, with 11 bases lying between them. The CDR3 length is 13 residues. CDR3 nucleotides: TGTGCCAGCAGCCCCAGAGGGCCCTATGGCTACACCTTC. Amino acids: CASSPRGPYGYTF.

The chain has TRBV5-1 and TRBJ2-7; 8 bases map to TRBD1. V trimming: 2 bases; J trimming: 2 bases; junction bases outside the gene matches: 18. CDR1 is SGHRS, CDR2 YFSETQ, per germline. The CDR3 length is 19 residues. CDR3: CASSFKGAFSVTGAYEQYF. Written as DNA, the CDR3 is TGCGCCAGCAGCTTTAAGGGGGCTTTTTCCGTGACAGGGGCCTACGAGCAGTACTTC.

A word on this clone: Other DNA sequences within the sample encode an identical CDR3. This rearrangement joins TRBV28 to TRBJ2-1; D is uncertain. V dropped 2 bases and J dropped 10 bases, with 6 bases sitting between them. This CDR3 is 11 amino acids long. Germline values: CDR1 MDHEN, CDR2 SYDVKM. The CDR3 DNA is TGTGCCAGCAGTTTAGTAGGAGAGCAGTTCTTC. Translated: CASSLVGEQFF. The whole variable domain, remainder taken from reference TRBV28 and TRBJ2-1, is DVKVTQSSRYLVKRTGEKVFLECVQDMDHENMFWYRQDPGLGLRLIYFSYDVKMKEKGDIPEGYSVSREKKERFSLILESASTNQTSMYLCASSLVGEQFFGPGTRLTVL.

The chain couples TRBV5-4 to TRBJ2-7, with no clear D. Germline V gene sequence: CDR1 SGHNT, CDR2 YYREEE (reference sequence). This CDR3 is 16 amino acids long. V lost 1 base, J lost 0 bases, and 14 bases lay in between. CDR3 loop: CASSLSLGLSSYEQYF. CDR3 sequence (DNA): TGTGCCAGCAGCTTGTCGTTGGGGTTGAGCTCCTACGAGCAGTACTTC.

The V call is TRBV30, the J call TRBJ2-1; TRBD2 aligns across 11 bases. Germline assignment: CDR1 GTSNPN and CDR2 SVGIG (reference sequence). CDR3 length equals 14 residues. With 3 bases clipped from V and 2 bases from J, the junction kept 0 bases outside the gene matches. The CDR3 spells CAWRGLAAYNEQFF. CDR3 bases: TGTGCCTGGAGGGGACTAGCGGCCTACAATGAGCAGTTCTTC.

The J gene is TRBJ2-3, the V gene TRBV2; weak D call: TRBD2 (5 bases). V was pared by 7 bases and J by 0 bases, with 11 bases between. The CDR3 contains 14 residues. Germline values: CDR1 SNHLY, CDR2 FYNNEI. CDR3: CASIRRTSTDTQYF. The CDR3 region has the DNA TGTGCCAGCATCAGGAGGACTAGCACAGATACGCAGTATTTT.

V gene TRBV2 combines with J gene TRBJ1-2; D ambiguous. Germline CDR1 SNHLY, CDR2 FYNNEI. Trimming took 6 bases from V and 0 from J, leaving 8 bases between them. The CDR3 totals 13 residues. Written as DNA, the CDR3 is TGTGCCAGCAGAAGAATAGCTAACTATGGCTACACCTTC. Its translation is CASRRIANYGYTF.

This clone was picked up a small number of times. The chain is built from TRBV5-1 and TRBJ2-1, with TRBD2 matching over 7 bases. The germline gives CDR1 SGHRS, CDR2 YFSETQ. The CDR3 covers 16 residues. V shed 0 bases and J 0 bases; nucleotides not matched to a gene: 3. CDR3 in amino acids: CASSLDGGSSYNEQFF. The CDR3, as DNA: TGCGCCAGCAGCTTGGATGGCGGGAGCTCCTACAATGAGCAGTTCTTC.

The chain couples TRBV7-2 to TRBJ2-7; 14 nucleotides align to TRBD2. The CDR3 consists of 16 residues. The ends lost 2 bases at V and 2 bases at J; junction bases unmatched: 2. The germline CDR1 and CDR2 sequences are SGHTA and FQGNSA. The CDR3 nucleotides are TGTGCCAGCAGCTTAATGGGACTAGCGGGAGCCTACGAGCAGTACTTC. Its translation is CASSLMGLAGAYEQYF.

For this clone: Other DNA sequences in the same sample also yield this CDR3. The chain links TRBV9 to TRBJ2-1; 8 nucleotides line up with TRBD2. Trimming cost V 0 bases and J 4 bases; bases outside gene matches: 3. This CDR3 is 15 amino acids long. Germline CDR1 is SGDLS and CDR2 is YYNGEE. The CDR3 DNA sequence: TGTGCCAGCAGCGTAGGGGGACTAGGATACAATGAGCAGTTCTTC. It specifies CASSVGGLGYNEQFF.

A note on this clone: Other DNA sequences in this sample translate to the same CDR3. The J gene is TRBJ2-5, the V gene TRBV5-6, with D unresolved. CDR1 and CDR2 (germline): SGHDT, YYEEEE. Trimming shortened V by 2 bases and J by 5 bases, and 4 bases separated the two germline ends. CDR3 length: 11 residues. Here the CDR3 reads CASSLKETQYF. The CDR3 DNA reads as TGTGCCAGCAGCTTAAAGGAGACCCAGTACTTC.

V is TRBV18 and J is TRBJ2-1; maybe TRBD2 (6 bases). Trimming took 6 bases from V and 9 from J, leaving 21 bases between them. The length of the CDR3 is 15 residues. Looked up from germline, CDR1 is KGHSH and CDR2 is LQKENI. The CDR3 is CASSPLGGDGFEQFF. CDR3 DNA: TGTGCCAGCTCTCCTCTCGGGGGAGACGGTTTTGAGCAGTTCTTC.

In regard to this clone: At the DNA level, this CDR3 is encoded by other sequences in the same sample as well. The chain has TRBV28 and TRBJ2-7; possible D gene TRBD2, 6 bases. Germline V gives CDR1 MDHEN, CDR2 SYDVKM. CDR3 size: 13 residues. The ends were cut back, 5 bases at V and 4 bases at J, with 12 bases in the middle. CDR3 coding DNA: TGTGCCAGCAGTCCCCCGGGACTTTACGAGCAGTACTTC. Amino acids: CASSPPGLYEQYF.

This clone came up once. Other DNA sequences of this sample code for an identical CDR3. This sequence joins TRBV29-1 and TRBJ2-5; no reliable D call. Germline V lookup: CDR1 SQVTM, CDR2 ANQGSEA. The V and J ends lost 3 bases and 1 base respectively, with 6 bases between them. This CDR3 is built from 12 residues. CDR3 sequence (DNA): TGCAGCGTTGACCCAGGCCAAGAGACCCAGTACTTC. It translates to CSVDPGQETQYF.

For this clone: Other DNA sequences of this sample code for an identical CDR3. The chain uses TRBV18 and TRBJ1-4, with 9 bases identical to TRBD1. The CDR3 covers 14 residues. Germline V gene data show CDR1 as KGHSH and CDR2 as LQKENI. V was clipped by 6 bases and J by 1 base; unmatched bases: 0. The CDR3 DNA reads TGTGCCAGCTCGGGACAGGGAACTAATGAAAAACTGTTTTTT. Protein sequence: CASSGQGTNEKLFF.

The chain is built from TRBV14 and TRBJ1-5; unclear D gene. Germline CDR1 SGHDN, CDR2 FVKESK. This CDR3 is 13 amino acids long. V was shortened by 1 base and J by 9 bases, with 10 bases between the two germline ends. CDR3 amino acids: CASSQGILMPQHF. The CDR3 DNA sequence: TGTGCCAGCAGCCAAGGTATCCTAATGCCCCAGCATTTT.

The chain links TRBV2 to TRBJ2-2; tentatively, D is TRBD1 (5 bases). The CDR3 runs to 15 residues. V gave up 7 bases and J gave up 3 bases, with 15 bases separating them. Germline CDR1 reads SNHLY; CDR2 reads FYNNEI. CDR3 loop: CASMNVRVDTGELFF. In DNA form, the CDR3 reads TGTGCCAGCATGAATGTCAGGGTGGACACCGGGGAGCTGTTTTTT.

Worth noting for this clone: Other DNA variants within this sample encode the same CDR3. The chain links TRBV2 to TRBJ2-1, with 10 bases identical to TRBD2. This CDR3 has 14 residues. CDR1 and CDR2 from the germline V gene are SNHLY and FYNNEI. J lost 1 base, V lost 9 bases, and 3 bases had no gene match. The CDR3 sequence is CASSTSGSYNEQFF. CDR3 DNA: TGTGCCAGTTCGACTAGCGGGTCCTACAATGAGCAGTTCTTC.

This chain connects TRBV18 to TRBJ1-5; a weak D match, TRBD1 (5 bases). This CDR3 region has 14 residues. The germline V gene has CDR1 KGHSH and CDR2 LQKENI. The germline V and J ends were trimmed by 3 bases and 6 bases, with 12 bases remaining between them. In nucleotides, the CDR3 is TGTGCCAGCTCACCCCCGGGGGGACCTCAGCCCCAGCATTTT. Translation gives CASSPPGGPQPQHF.

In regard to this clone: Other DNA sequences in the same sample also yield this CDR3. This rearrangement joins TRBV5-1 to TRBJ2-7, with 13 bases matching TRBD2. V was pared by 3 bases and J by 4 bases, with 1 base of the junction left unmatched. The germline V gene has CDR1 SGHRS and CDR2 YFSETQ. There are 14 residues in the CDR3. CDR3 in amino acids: CASSWTSGSYEQYF. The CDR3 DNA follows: TGCGCCAGCAGCTGGACTAGCGGGAGTTACGAGCAGTACTTC.

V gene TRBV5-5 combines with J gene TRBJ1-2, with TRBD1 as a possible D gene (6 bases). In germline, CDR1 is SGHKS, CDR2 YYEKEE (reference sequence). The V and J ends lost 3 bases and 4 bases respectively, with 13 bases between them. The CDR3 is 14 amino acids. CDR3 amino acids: CASSSIRGTYGYTF. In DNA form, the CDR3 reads TGTGCCAGCAGCTCAATCAGGGGAACCTATGGCTACACCTTC.

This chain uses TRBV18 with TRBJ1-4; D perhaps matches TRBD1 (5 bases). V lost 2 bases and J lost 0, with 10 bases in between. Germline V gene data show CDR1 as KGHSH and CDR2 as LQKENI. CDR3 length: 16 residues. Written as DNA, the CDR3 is TGTGCCAGCTCACCAGGCGGGGGAACAACTAATGAAAAACTGTTTTTT. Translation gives CASSPGGGTTNEKLFF.

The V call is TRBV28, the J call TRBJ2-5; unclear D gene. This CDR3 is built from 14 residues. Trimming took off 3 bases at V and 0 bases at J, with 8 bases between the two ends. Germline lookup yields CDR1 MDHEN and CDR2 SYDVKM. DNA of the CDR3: TGTGCCAGCAGTTTTTCTGGGCACCAAGAGACCCAGTACTTC. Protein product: CASSFSGHQETQYF.